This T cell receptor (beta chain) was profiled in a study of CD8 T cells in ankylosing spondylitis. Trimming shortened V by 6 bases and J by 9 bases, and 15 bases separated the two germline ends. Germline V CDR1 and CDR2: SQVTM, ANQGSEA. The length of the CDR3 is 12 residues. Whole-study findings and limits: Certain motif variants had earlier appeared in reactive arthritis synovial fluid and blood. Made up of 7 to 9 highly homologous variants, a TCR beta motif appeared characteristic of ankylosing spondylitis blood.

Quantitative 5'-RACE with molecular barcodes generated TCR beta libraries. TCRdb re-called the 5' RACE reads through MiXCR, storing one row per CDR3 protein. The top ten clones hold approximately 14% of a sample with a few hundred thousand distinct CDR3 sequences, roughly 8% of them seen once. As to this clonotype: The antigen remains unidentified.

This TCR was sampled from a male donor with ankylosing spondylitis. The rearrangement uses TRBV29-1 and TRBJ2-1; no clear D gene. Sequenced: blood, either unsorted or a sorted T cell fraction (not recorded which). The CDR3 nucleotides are TGCAGCGTAGGAGCCGGCTCGGGTGAGCAGTTCTTC. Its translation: CSVGAGSGEQFF.